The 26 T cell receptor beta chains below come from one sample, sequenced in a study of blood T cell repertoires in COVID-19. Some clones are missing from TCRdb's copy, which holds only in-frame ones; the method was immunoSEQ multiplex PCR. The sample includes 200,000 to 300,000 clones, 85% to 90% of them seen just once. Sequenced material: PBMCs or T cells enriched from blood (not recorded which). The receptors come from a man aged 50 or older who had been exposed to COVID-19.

The CDR3 sequence is CAWGRQRNSPLHF. The DNA of the CDR3 is TGTGCCTGGGGCCGACAGCGTAATTCACCCCTCCACTTT. The V and J genes are TRBV30 and TRBJ1-6, with D maybe TRBD1 (5 bases). Per germline, CDR1 GTSNPN and CDR2 SVGIG (reference sequence). Trimming removed 5 bases from V and 6 bases from J, with 11 bases in between. CDR3 size: 13 residues.

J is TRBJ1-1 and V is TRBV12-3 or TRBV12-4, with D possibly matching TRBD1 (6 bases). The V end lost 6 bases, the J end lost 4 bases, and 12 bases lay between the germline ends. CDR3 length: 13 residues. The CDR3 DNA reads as TGTGCCAGCAGCCCTACAGGGACCACTGAAGCTTTCTTT. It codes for CASSPTGTTEAFF.

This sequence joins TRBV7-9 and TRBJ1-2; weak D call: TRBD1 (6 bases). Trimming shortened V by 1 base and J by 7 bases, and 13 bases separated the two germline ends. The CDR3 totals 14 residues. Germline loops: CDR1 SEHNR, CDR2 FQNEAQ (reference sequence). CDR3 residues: CASSLEHREIGYTF. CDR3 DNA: TGTGCCAGCAGCTTAGAGCACAGGGAAATTGGCTACACCTTC.

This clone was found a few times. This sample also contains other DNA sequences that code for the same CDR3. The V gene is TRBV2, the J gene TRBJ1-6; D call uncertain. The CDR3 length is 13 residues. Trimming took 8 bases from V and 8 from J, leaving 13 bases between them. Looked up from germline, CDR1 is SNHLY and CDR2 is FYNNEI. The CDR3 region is CASGPNRDSPLHF. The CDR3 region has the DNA TGTGCCAGCGGTCCCAACAGAGATTCACCCCTCCACTTT.

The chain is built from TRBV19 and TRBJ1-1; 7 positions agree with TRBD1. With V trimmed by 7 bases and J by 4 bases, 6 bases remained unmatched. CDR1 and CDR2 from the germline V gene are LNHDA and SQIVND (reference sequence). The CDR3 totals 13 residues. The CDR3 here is CASTARGITEAFF. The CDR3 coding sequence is TGTGCCAGTACCGCCAGGGGGATCACTGAAGCTTTCTTT. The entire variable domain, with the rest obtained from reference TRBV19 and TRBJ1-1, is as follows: DGGITQSPKYLFRKEGQNVTLSCEQNLNHDAMYWYRQDPGQGLRLIYYSQIVNDFQKGDIAEGYSVSREKKESFPLTVTSAQKNPTAFYLCASTARGITEAFFGQGTRLTVV.

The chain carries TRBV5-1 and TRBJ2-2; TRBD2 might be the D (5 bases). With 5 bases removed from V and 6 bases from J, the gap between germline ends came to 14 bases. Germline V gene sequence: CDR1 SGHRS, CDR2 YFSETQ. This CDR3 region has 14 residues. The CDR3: CASSTDYLAGELFF. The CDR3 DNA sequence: TGCGCCAGCAGTACCGACTACTTGGCCGGGGAGCTGTTTTTT.

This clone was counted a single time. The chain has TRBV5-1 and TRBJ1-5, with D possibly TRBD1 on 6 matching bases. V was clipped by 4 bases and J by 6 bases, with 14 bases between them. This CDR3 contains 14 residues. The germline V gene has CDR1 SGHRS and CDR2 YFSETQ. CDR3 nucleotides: TGCGCCAGCAGCCCAGGGGAGTTGTCTCAGCCCCAGCATTTT. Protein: CASSPGELSQPQHF.

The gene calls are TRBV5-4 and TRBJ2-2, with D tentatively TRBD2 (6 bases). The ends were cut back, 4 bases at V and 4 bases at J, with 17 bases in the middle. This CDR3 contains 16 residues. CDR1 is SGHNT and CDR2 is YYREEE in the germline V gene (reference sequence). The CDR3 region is CASSPSGRRSTGELFF. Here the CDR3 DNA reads TGTGCCAGCAGCCCCTCAGGGAGGCGGAGCACCGGGGAGCTGTTTTTT.

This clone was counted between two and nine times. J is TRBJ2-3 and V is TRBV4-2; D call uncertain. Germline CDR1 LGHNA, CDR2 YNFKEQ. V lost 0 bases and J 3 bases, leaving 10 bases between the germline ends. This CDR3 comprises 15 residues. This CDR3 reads CASSQDYVQTDTQYF. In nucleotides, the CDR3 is TGTGCCAGCAGCCAAGATTACGTTCAGACAGATACGCAGTATTTT.

The CDR3 coding sequence is TGTGCCTGGCGGGGCTCCCCCTCATACAGGGAAGGGTATGGCTACACCTTC. Protein sequence: CAWRGSPSYREGYGYTF. The V call is TRBV30, the J call TRBJ1-2, with D possibly matching TRBD1 (6 bases). This CDR3 is 17 amino acids long. Between the trimmed V and J ends, which lost 5 bases and 5 bases, there was a span of 27 bases. CDR1 GTSNPN and CDR2 SVGIG come from the germline V gene (reference sequence).

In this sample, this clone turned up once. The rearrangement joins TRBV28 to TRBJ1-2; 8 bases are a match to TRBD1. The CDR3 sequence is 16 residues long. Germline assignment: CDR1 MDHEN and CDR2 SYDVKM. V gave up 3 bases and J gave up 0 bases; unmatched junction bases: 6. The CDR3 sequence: CASSLTGAGSNYGYTF. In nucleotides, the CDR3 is TGTGCCAGCAGTTTGACAGGGGCCGGTTCTAACTATGGCTACACCTTC.

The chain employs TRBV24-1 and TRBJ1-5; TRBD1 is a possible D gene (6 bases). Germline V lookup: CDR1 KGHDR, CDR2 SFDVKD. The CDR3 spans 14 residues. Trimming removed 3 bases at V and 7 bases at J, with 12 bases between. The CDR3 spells CATSDLLTGQPQHF. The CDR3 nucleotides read TGTGCCACCAGTGATCTACTAACAGGGCAGCCCCAGCATTTT.

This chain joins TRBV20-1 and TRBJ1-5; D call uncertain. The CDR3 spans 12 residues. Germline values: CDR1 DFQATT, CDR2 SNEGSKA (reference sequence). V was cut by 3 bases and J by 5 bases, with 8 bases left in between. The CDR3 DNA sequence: TGCAGTGCTAGTGAGGCCGATCAGCCCCAGCATTTT. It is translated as CSASEADQPQHF.

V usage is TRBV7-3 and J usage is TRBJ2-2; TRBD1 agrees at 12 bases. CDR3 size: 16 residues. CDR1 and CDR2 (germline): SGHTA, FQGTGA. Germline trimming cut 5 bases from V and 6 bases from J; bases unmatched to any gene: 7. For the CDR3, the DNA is TGTGCCAGCAGCCTCGGGACAGGGGGCGCGCCCGGGGAGCTGTTTTTT. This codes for CASSLGTGGAPGELFF.

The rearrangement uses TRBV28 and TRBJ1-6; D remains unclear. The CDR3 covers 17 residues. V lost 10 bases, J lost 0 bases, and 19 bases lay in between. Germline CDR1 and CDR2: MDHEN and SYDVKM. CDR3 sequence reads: CATLGSGSSSYNSPLHF. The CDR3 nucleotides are TGTGCCACCCTGGGGTCGGGGTCAAGCTCCTATAATTCACCCCTCCACTTT.

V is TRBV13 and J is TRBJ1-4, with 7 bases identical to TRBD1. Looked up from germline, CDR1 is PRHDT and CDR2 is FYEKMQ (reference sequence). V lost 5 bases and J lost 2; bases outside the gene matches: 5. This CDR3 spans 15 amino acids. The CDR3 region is CASSPGGQTNEKLFF. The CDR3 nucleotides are TGTGCCAGCAGCCCTGGGGGACAGACTAATGAAAAACTGTTTTTT.

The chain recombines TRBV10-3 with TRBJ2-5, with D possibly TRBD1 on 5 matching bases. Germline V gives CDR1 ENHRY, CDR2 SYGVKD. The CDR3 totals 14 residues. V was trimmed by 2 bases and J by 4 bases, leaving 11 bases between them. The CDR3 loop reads CAISEDSVRETQYF. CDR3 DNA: TGTGCCATCAGTGAGGACAGTGTGAGAGAGACCCAGTACTTC.

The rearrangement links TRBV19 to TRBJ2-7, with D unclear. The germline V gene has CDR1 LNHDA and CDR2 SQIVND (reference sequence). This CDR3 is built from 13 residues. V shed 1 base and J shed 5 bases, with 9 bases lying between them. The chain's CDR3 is CASSIGAEHEQYV. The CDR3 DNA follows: TGTGCCAGTAGTATAGGGGCAGAACACGAGCAGTACGTC.

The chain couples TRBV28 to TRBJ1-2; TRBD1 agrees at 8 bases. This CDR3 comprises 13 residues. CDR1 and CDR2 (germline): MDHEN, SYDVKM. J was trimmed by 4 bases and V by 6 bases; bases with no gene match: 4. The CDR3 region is CASRRTGTYGYTF. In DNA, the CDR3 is TGTGCCAGCAGACGGACAGGGACCTATGGCTACACCTTC.

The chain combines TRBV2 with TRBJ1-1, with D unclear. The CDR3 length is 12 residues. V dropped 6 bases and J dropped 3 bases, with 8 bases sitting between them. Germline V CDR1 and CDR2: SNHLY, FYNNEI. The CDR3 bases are TGTGCCAGCAGGAGGCTAGACACTGAAGCTTTCTTT. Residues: CASRRLDTEAFF. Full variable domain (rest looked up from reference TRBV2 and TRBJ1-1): EPEVTQTPSHQVTQMGQEVILRCVPISNHLYFYWYRQILGQKVEFLVSFYNNEISEKSEIFDDQFSVERPDGSNFTLKIRSTKLEDSAMYFCASRRLDTEAFFGQGTRLTVV.

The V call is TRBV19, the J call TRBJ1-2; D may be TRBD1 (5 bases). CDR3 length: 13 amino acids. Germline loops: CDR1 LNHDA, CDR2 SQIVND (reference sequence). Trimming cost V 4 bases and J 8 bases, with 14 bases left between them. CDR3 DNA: TGTGCCAGTAGTAGATGGGGGGACCAAGGCTACACCTTC. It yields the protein CASSRWGDQGYTF.

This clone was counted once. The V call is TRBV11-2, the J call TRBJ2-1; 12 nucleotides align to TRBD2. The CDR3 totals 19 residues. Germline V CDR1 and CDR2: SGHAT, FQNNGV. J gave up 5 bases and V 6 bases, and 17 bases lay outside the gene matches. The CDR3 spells CASSLRRLAGVSLNNEQFF. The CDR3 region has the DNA TGTGCCAGCAGTCTGCGTAGACTAGCGGGAGTGTCTTTGAACAATGAGCAGTTCTTC.

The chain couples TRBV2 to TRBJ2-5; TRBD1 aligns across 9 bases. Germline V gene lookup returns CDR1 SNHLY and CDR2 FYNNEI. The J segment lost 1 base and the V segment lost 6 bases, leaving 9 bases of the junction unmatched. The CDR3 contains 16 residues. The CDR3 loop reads CASSLLRQGVQETQYF. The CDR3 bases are TGTGCCAGCAGCCTTCTTCGACAGGGGGTCCAAGAGACCCAGTACTTC. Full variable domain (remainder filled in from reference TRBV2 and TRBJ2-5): EPEVTQTPSHQVTQMGQEVILRCVPISNHLYFYWYRQILGQKVEFLVSFYNNEISEKSEIFDDQFSVERPDGSNFTLKIRSTKLEDSAMYFCASSLLRQGVQETQYFGPGTRLLVL.

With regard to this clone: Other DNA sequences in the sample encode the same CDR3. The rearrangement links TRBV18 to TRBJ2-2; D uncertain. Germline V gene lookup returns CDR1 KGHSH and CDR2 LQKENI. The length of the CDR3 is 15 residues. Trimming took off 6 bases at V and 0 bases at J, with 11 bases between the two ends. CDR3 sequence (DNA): TGTGCCAGCTCTCCCGGAACAGCGAACACCGGGGAGCTGTTTTTT. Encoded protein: CASSPGTANTGELFF. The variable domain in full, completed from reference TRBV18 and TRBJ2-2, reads NAGVMQNPRHLVRRRGQEARLRCSPMKGHSHVYWYRQLPEEGLKFMVYLQKENIIDESGMPKERFSAEFPKEGPSILRIQQVVRGDSAAYFCASSPGTANTGELFFGEGSRLTVL.

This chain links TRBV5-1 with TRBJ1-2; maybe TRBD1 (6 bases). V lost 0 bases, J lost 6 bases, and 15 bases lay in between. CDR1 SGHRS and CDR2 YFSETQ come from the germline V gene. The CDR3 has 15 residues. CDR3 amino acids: CASSLGQALGDGYTF. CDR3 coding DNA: TGCGCCAGCAGCTTGGGACAGGCCCTAGGAGATGGCTACACCTTC.

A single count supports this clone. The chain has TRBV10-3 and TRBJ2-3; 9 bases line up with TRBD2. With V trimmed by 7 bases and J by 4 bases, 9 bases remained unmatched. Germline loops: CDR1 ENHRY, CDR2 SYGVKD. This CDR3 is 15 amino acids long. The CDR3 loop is CAIMAGGLGSDTQYF. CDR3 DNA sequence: TGTGCCATCATGGCGGGGGGGCTAGGCTCAGATACGCAGTATTTT.